One and the same sample provided the 5 T cell receptor beta chains below, sequenced in a study of cytomegalovirus exposure and HLA in healthy donors. Primers: 60 Vbeta forward and 13 Jbeta reverse. TCRdb's table, derived via immunoSEQ multiplex PCR, lists solely in-frame clones and lacks some. The table shows around 130,000 clones, with just under 80% occurring only once. Sequencing was performed on PBMCs. The origin of the receptors is a woman in her forties in good health and CMV-seronegative.

The chain carries TRBV11-3 and TRBJ2-4; 8 bases line up with TRBD1. The CDR3 has 14 residues. The germline V gene has CDR1 SGHNT and CDR2 YENEEA. V dropped 8 bases and J dropped 1; count of bases not matched to a gene: 4. The CDR3 DNA reads as TGTGCCAGCCCACAGGGGGAGGCCAAAAACATTCAGTACTTC. Amino acids: CASPQGEAKNIQYF.

This clone came up once. CDR3 loop: CASSLNSGGAETQYF. The CDR3 DNA reads as TGTGCCAGCAGCTTAAATAGCGGGGGGGCCGAGACCCAGTACTTC. The chain links TRBV7-2 to TRBJ2-5, with TRBD2 identical over 11 bases. The CDR3 sequence is 15 residues long. The V segment lost 2 bases and the J segment 5 bases; nucleotides outside the gene matches: 4. Germline CDR1 is SGHTA and CDR2 is FQGNSA. Drawing the rest from reference TRBV7-2 and TRBJ2-5, the complete variable domain is GAGVSQSPSNKVTEKGKDVELRCDPISGHTALYWYRQSLGQGLEFLIYFQGNSAPDKSGLPSDRFSAERTGGSVSTLTIQRTQQEDSAVYLCASSLNSGGAETQYFGPGTRLLVL.

Details on this clone: This sample also contains other DNA sequences that code for the same CDR3. The chain links TRBV7-2 to TRBJ2-5; 11 nucleotides match TRBD1. Germline values: CDR1 SGHTA, CDR2 FQGNSA. Trimming at V came to 1 base and at J to 5 bases, leaving 3 bases not matched to a gene. This CDR3 comprises 15 residues. The CDR3 DNA follows: TGTGCCAGCAGCTTAGGGACAGGGGGCAGGGAGACCCAGTACTTC. Translating it yields CASSLGTGGRETQYF.

The CDR3 bases are TGCGCCAGCAGCGACCCGAGCGGGAGTACCGCCGGGGAGCTGTTTTTT. This codes for CASSDPSGSTAGELFF. The chain is built from TRBV10-1 and TRBJ2-2; 8 bases are a match to TRBD2. Trimming removed 6 bases from V and 6 bases from J; junction bases left unmatched: 12. This CDR3 is built from 16 residues. Looked up from germline, CDR1 is WNHNN and CDR2 is SYGVQD (reference sequence).

This clone was seen only a few times. The rearrangement joins TRBV11-2 to TRBJ2-5, with D possibly TRBD1 on 5 matching bases. Germline assignment: CDR1 SGHAT and CDR2 FQNNGV. The CDR3 is 14 residues long. V gave up 0 bases and J gave up 3 bases, with 8 bases separating them. The CDR3, as DNA: TGTGCCAGCAGCTTAGATGGGGCGGAAGAGACCCAGTACTTC. The encoded protein is CASSLDGAEETQYF.